The 29 T cell receptor beta chains reported below all come from one sample, sequenced in a study of T cell repertoires in aging, cancer and after chemotherapy. The template was genomic DNA from peripheral blood, not RNA. Multiplex touch-down PCR with TRB-A/B primers amplified rearranged V-D-J TRB sequences. TCRdb independently ran MiXCR on the multiplex PCR reads; one entry per CDR3 protein. The top ten clones hold about 3.8% of a sample with about 9,400 distinct CDR3 sequences, about two fifths of them seen once. Sequenced material: blood. The receptors stem from a human donor in good health.

Regarding this clonotype: One end of the junction fails to match germline, which may point to a read error. This CDR3 is CSSTPVGSNTQYF. The CDR3 coding sequence is TGTTCCAGTACCCCGGTGGGCTCGAATACGCAGTATTTT. The J gene is TRBJ2-3, the V gene TRBV19; D is unresolved. The germline V gene encodes CDR1 LNHDA and CDR2 SQIVND (reference sequence). CDR3 size: 13 residues.

This chain links TRBV19 with TRBJ2-3, with TRBD2 as a possible D gene (5 bases). The germline V gene has CDR1 LNHDA and CDR2 SQIVND (reference sequence). This CDR3 has 14 amino acids. V shed 6 bases and J shed 6 bases, with 16 bases lying between them. DNA for the CDR3: TGTGCCAGTAGATTAGCCGGACTGGCCGATACGCAGTATTTT. This gives the protein CASRLAGLADTQYF.

The V and J genes are TRBV15 and TRBJ1-2, with D tentatively TRBD1 (5 bases). V lost 0 bases and J lost 4, with 21 bases in between. Germline V gives CDR1 LNHNV, CDR2 YYDKDF (reference sequence). The CDR3 sequence is 18 residues long. The chain's CDR3 is CATSRDNAPGLRSYGYTF. CDR3 DNA: TGTGCCACCAGCAGAGATAACGCCCCGGGACTTCGGAGCTATGGCTACACCTTC.

This clonotype has a handful of counts. J is TRBJ1-1 and V is TRBV29-1; D gene ambiguous. The germline V gene encodes CDR1 SQVTM and CDR2 ANQGSEA. Between the trimmed V and J ends, which lost 8 bases and 0 bases, there was a span of 13 bases. The CDR3 contains 13 residues. CDR3 in amino acids: CSLSSGLNTEAFF. CDR3 sequence (DNA): TGCAGCCTGAGCTCTGGCTTGAACACTGAAGCTTTCTTT.

This clonotype was counted a few times. V is TRBV13 and J is TRBJ2-7, with D possibly matching TRBD1 (6 bases). Germline CDR1 and CDR2: PRHDT and FYEKMQ (reference sequence). The V and J ends lost 4 bases and 7 bases respectively, with 20 bases between them. The CDR3 length is 15 residues. DNA for the CDR3: TGTGCCAGCAGCTGGGGGCGTTCTTGGGGCCGAGAGCAGTACTTC. This sequence encodes CASSWGRSWGREQYF.

The V call is TRBV7-9, the J call TRBJ1-2; the D is unclear. Germline CDR1 SEHNR, CDR2 FQNEAQ (reference sequence). This CDR3 is built from 18 residues. Trimming removed 2 bases at V and 7 bases at J, with 26 bases between. This CDR3 is CASSLKGTLPWTGGGYTF. DNA of the CDR3: TGTGCCAGCAGCTTAAAAGGAACCTTACCTTGGACGGGAGGTGGCTACACCTTC. The full variable domain, rest sourced from reference TRBV7-9 and TRBJ1-2, is DTGVSQNPRHKITKRGQNVTFRCDPISEHNRLYWYRQTLGQGPEFLTYFQNEAQLEKSRLLSDRFSAERPKGSFSTLEIQRTEQGDSAMYLCASSLKGTLPWTGGGYTFGSGTRLTVV.

The table lists this clonotype with a few counts. The chain uses TRBV13 and TRBJ2-6, with a tentative D call TRBD1 (6 bases). V was shortened by 9 bases and J by 1 base, with 16 bases between the two germline ends. Germline V gives CDR1 PRHDT, CDR2 FYEKMQ (reference sequence). This CDR3 has 16 amino acids. CDR3 DNA: TGTGCCAGTTCCAGGGGTCTTGCTTCTGGGGCCAACGTCCTGACTTTC. It encodes CASSRGLASGANVLTF.

The genes are TRBV6-1 and TRBJ1-6, with 11 bases that match TRBD1. CDR1 is MNHNS, CDR2 SASEGT, per germline. The CDR3 loop spans 16 amino acids. Losses at the gene ends were 6 bases for V and 5 bases for J; bases not matched to a gene: 6. The DNA of the CDR3 is TGTGCCAGCAGGAGGGACAGGGGGGGGGATAATTCACCCCTCCACTTT. It is translated as CASRRDRGGDNSPLHF.

The chain employs TRBV27 and TRBJ2-2; D is ambiguous. Trimming removed 4 bases from V and 7 bases from J, with 10 bases in between. Germline V gene lookup returns CDR1 MNHEY and CDR2 SMNVEV (reference sequence). The CDR3 is made up of 13 amino acids. CDR3 protein: CASSSLSGGELFF. CDR3 coding DNA: TGTGCCAGCAGTTCTCTCAGTGGCGGGGAGCTGTTTTTT.

V is TRBV19 and J is TRBJ2-7; 9 bases align to TRBD1. V dropped 6 bases and J dropped 1; count of bases not matched to a gene: 7. Germline CDR1 LNHDA, CDR2 SQIVND (reference sequence). The CDR3 covers 15 residues. CDR3 DNA: TGTGCCAGTAGCAGGGACAGGGCGCTTTCCTACGAGCAGTACTTC. Translation gives CASSRDRALSYEQYF.

This clonotype has more than one count but fewer than ten. The chain combines TRBV27 with TRBJ2-1, with TRBD2 identical over 10 bases. This CDR3 is 17 amino acids long. V lost 3 bases to trimming and J lost 4 bases; unmatched junction nucleotides: 9. Germline lookup yields CDR1 MNHEY and CDR2 SMNVEV (reference sequence). The CDR3 coding sequence is TGTGCCAGCAGTTTCGCGGCGAGCGGGGGGGAATACAATGAGCAGTTCTTC. This sequence encodes CASSFAASGGEYNEQFF.

This clonotype was seen more than once but under ten times. The CDR3 loop reads CASSYISRYGYTF. The CDR3 DNA reads TGTGCCAGCAGTTATATCTCGCGCTATGGCTACACCTTC. This rearrangement joins TRBV6-5 to TRBJ1-2, with D unresolved. The germline CDR1 and CDR2 sequences are MNHEY and SVGAGI. Trimming left V 3 bases short and J 4 bases short, with 9 bases between. The CDR3 contains 13 residues.

This chain joins TRBV5-4 and TRBJ1-3, with D possibly being TRBD1 (6 bases). Germline lookup yields CDR1 SGHNT and CDR2 YYREEE (reference sequence). Trimming stripped 4 bases from V and 0 bases from J, with 11 bases between. This CDR3 spans 15 amino acids. Written as DNA, the CDR3 is TGTGCCAGCAGCCAGACAGGAGCCTCTGGAAACACCATATATTTT. Residues: CASSQTGASGNTIYF. Looking up the rest from reference TRBV5-4 and TRBJ1-3 gives the full variable domain: ETGVTQSPTHLIKTRGQQVTLRCSSQSGHNTVSWYQQALGQGPQFIFQYYREEENGRGNFPPRFSGLQFPNYSSELNVNALELDDSALYLCASSQTGASGNTIYFGEGSWLTVV.

The chain has TRBV19 and TRBJ1-5, with 7 bases aligning to TRBD1. Germline trimming cut 6 bases from V and 5 bases from J; bases unmatched to any gene: 7. The CDR3 is 14 residues long. Per the germline V gene, CDR1 is LNHDA and CDR2 is SQIVND (reference sequence). This CDR3 is CASRRGGQYQPQHF. In DNA form, the CDR3 reads TGTGCCAGTAGGAGGGGGGGACAGTATCAGCCCCAGCATTTT.

This clonotype was observed a handful of times. The chain has TRBV18 and TRBJ1-2; D gene uncertain. The germline V and J ends were trimmed by 4 bases and 10 bases, with 19 bases remaining between them. In germline, CDR1 is KGHSH, CDR2 LQKENI. The CDR3 runs to 14 residues. In DNA form, the CDR3 reads TGTGCCAGCTCACAAAATCAGGTACAAAGAGCCTACACCTTC. It codes for CASSQNQVQRAYTF.

This clonotype was seen only a few times. The rearrangement uses TRBV6-6 and TRBJ2-7; D gene uncertain. The length of the CDR3 is 14 residues. The V and J ends lost 2 bases and 0 bases respectively, with 8 bases between them. The germline gives CDR1 MNHNY, CDR2 SVGAGI (reference sequence). The CDR3 sequence: CASSYRSNSYEQYF. The CDR3 region has the DNA TGTGCCAGCAGTTACCGCAGCAACTCCTACGAGCAGTACTTC.

This chain uses TRBV6-5 with TRBJ1-3, with D unresolved. The V end lost 5 bases, the J end lost 8 bases, and 7 bases lay between the germline ends. This CDR3 is 11 amino acids long. Germline CDR1 reads MNHEY; CDR2 reads SVGAGI. The CDR3 region is CASSPLDTIYF. CDR3 DNA sequence: TGTGCCAGCAGTCCCCTGGACACCATATATTTT.

The chain joins TRBV30 to TRBJ1-5, with 8 positions matching TRBD1. Germline V gene data show CDR1 as GTSNPN and CDR2 as SVGIG (reference sequence). The CDR3 runs 13 residues. V lost 5 bases and J lost 6; bases outside the gene matches: 6. Here the CDR3 reads CAWRQGPGQPQHF. DNA for the CDR3: TGTGCCTGGCGACAGGGGCCAGGTCAGCCCCAGCATTTT. Full variable domain (missing parts from reference TRBV30 and TRBJ1-5): SQTIHQWPATLVQPVGSPLSLECTVEGTSNPNLYWYRQAAGRGLQLLFYSVGIGQISSEVPQNLSASRPQDRQFILSSKKLLLSDSGFYLCAWRQGPGQPQHFGDGTRLSIL.

The chain recombines TRBV7-6 with TRBJ2-3; 7 bases line up with TRBD1. J gave up 4 bases and V 5 bases, and 15 bases lay outside the gene matches. This CDR3 comprises 17 residues. Looked up from germline, CDR1 is SGHVS and CDR2 is FNYEAQ. For the CDR3, the DNA is TGTGCCAGCAGCCCGGGACAGCTACCCATGGGGTCAGATACGCAGTATTTT. It translates to CASSPGQLPMGSDTQYF.

V and J are TRBV13 and TRBJ2-1; a possible D gene is TRBD2 (6 bases). The V end lost 5 bases, the J end lost 7 bases, and 18 bases lay between the germline ends. The CDR3 length is 15 residues. Germline V gives CDR1 PRHDT, CDR2 FYEKMQ (reference sequence). DNA of the CDR3: TGTGCCAGCAGCCCCAGACTAGGGTCCCCGAATGAGCAGTTCTTC. The encoded protein is CASSPRLGSPNEQFF.

V usage is TRBV5-4 and J usage is TRBJ2-7, with TRBD2 matching over 14 bases. This CDR3 comprises 17 residues. CDR1 is SGHNT and CDR2 is YYREEE in the germline V gene (reference sequence). V lost 2 bases and J lost 2; bases outside the gene matches: 6. The DNA of the CDR3 is TGTGCCAGCAGCTTAGGACTAGCGGGGGGAAAAACCTACGAGCAGTACTTC. This translates into CASSLGLAGGKTYEQYF.

The chain recombines TRBV6-5 with TRBJ2-7; 10 bases agree with TRBD1. Germline CDR1 MNHEY, CDR2 SVGAGI. The CDR3 is 14 amino acids. V lost 4 bases to trimming and J lost 6 bases; unmatched junction nucleotides: 6. The CDR3 DNA follows: TGTGCCAGCAGTTTCCGGGACAGGGGATCCGAGCAGTACTTC. This sequence encodes CASSFRDRGSEQYF.

The sample holds one count of this clonotype. The rearrangement joins TRBV7-4 to TRBJ1-3, with D perhaps TRBD1 (6 bases). The V gene lost 4 bases and the J gene lost 1 base, with 14 bases spanning the gap. This CDR3 comprises 16 residues. Germline V CDR1 and CDR2: SGHVT, SQSDAQ. This CDR3 reads CASSSQQGHSGNTIYF. The DNA of the CDR3 is TGTGCCAGCAGCTCCCAACAGGGTCATTCTGGAAACACCATATATTTT.

The chain's CDR3 is CASSQPRENGYTF. As DNA, the CDR3 is TGTGCCAGCAGCCAGCCCAGGGAAAACGGCTACACCTTC. This rearrangement joins TRBV5-4 to TRBJ1-2; possibly TRBD1 for D (5 bases). V lost 4 bases and J 8 bases, leaving 15 bases between the germline ends. The CDR3 spans 13 residues. Germline V gene lookup returns CDR1 SGHNT and CDR2 YYREEE (reference sequence).

The V call is TRBV19, the J call TRBJ2-4; D gene ambiguous. V lost 5 bases, J lost 0 bases, and 17 bases lay in between. In germline, CDR1 is LNHDA, CDR2 SQIVND (reference sequence). The CDR3 extends over 17 amino acids. The CDR3 loop reads CASSGTQLPIAKNIQYF. CDR3 nucleotide sequence: TGTGCCAGTAGTGGTACCCAGCTCCCAATAGCCAAAAACATTCAGTACTTC.

The chain carries TRBV5-6 and TRBJ1-2; D is unclear. With 4 bases removed from V and 4 bases from J, the gap between germline ends came to 11 bases. Germline V CDR1 and CDR2: SGHDT, YYEEEE. The CDR3 extends over 13 amino acids. This chain's CDR3 is CASSVGSLYGYTF. As DNA, the CDR3 is TGTGCCAGCAGCGTCGGAAGCCTCTATGGCTACACCTTC.

This clonotype was observed a few times. The chain has TRBV6-1 and TRBJ1-1, with 8 positions matching TRBD1. Germline V lookup: CDR1 MNHNS, CDR2 SASEGT. This CDR3 region has 12 residues. V was pared by 2 bases and J by 10 bases, with 3 bases of the junction left unmatched. The CDR3 spells CASSERDRGAFF. CDR3 nucleotide sequence: TGTGCCAGCAGTGAACGAGACAGGGGAGCTTTCTTT.

A few counts support this clonotype. The chain joins TRBV5-5 to TRBJ2-7; 11 nucleotides agree with TRBD2. With 3 bases clipped from V and 1 base from J, the junction kept 3 bases outside the gene matches. This CDR3 spans 15 amino acids. CDR1 SGHKS and CDR2 YYEKEE come from the germline V gene (reference sequence). As DNA, the CDR3 is TGTGCCAGCAGCTCGGGACTAGCGGAATCCTACGAGCAGTACTTC. It yields the protein CASSSGLAESYEQYF.

This clonotype occurred a few times. The chain has TRBV13 and TRBJ2-5, with a tentative D call TRBD1 (6 bases). The CDR3 contains 14 residues. The V and J ends lost 5 bases and 5 bases respectively, with 15 bases between them. Germline V gene data show CDR1 as PRHDT and CDR2 as FYEKMQ (reference sequence). The CDR3 spells CASSTQQGRETQYF. The CDR3 DNA sequence: TGTGCCAGCAGCACCCAACAGGGACGGGAGACCCAGTACTTC. The variable domain in full, completed from reference TRBV13 and TRBJ2-5, reads AAGVIQSPRHLIKEKRETATLKCYPIPRHDTVYWYQQGPGQDPQFLISFYEKMQSDKGSIPDRFSAQQFSDYHSELNMSSLELGDSALYFCASSTQQGRETQYFGPGTRLLVL.